Below, 13 T cell receptor beta chains from the same sample are listed, as sequenced in a study of cytomegalovirus exposure and HLA in healthy donors. A multiplex PCR was run with 60 Vbeta primers and 13 Jbeta primers. Produced via immunoSEQ multiplex PCR; TCRdb's table is partial and in-frame only. The sample contains 110,000 to 150,000 clones, roughly 76% of which appear only once. The sample consisted of PBMCs. The source of these receptors is a female donor in good health and CMV-seronegative.

The gene calls are TRBV11-2 and TRBJ2-7, with TRBD1 matching 9 bases. Germline V gene data show CDR1 as SGHAT and CDR2 as FQNNGV. The CDR3 has 15 residues. The ends lost 6 bases at V and 9 bases at J; junction bases unmatched: 15. This chain's CDR3 is CASRPLQGAIDMQYF. CDR3 nucleotide sequence: TGTGCCAGCAGACCCTTACAGGGGGCGATAGATATGCAGTACTTC.

The V and J genes are TRBV4-1 and TRBJ1-2; D possibly corresponds to TRBD1 (6 bases). This CDR3 is built from 14 residues. Germline V gene sequence: CDR1 MGHRA, CDR2 YSYEKL. Trimming took 1 base from V and 13 from J, leaving 19 bases between them. DNA for the CDR3: TGCGCCAGCAGCCAAGTATCACAGGGCAGCGCCTCCACCTTC. This codes for CASSQVSQGSASTF.

The genes are TRBV18 and TRBJ1-1; D possibly corresponds to TRBD1 (6 bases). CDR3 length: 15 amino acids. Per the germline V gene, CDR1 is KGHSH and CDR2 is LQKENI. Between the trimmed V and J ends, which lost 0 bases and 6 bases, there was a span of 14 bases. CDR3 residues: CASSPPRARGPEAFF. As DNA, the CDR3 is TGTGCCAGCTCACCACCCAGGGCCAGGGGCCCTGAAGCTTTCTTT.

The rearrangement joins TRBV29-1 to TRBJ1-2; maybe TRBD1 (6 bases). The CDR3 has 13 amino acids. Between the trimmed V and J ends, which lost 6 bases and 2 bases, there was a span of 13 bases. Germline CDR1 reads SQVTM; CDR2 reads ANQGSEA. In DNA, the CDR3 is TGCAGCGTCCTAAGGACAGAAAACTATGGCTACACCTTC. This codes for CSVLRTENYGYTF.

The CDR3 sequence is CASSFGTGVYEQYF. In DNA, the CDR3 is TGTGCCAGCAGCTTCGGGACAGGGGTCTACGAGCAGTACTTC. The V call is TRBV5-6, the J call TRBJ2-7, with 10 bases matching TRBD1. The V gene's germline CDR1 is SGHDT and CDR2 YYEEEE. CDR3 size: 14 residues. V dropped 2 bases and J dropped 3; count of bases not matched to a gene: 2.

J is TRBJ2-7 and V is TRBV4-1, with TRBD2 matching 7 bases. The CDR3 is made up of 13 amino acids. Looked up from germline, CDR1 is MGHRA and CDR2 is YSYEKL. The J segment lost 9 bases and the V segment lost 3 bases, leaving 8 bases of the junction unmatched. Here the CDR3 DNA reads TGCGCCAGCAGCCAGCTCCGCAGGGAGGGGCAGTACTTC. This codes for CASSQLRREGQYF.

This chain connects TRBV6-4 to TRBJ2-7; possible D gene TRBD2, 6 bases. The V gene's germline CDR1 is MRHNA and CDR2 SNTAGT. V was pared by 2 bases and J by 5 bases, with 10 bases between. This CDR3 comprises 13 residues. The CDR3 DNA follows: TGTGCCAGCAGTGACCAGGGAGGCCACGAGCAGTACTTC. Amino acids: CASSDQGGHEQYF.

The V and J genes are TRBV5-1 and TRBJ2-7, with unresolved D. V lost 0 bases to trimming and J lost 2 bases, with 12 bases between them. Germline assignment: CDR1 SGHRS and CDR2 YFSETQ. This CDR3 spans 15 amino acids. CDR3 residues: CASSLDGNAPYEQYF. The CDR3, as DNA: TGCGCCAGCAGCTTGGATGGCAACGCTCCCTACGAGCAGTACTTC.

This sequence joins TRBV10-3 and TRBJ2-7; 10 bases match TRBD2. Trimming took 2 bases from V and 5 from J; bases not matched to a gene: 3. The CDR3 is 14 residues long. Germline V gene data show CDR1 as ENHRY and CDR2 as SYGVKD. CDR3 protein: CAISEASGSHEQYF. DNA for the CDR3: TGTGCCATCAGTGAGGCTAGCGGGAGTCACGAGCAGTACTTC.

The chain combines TRBV27 with TRBJ1-2; D not certain. Deletions cut 6 bases from V and 0 bases from J, with 8 bases between. Germline loops: CDR1 MNHEY, CDR2 SMNVEV (reference sequence). This CDR3 has 13 amino acids. CDR3: CASSSVPNYGYTF. The CDR3 DNA reads TGTGCCAGCAGCTCAGTTCCTAACTATGGCTACACCTTC.

This clone was observed a handful of times. The chain is built from TRBV6-5 and TRBJ1-2; D call uncertain. This CDR3 contains 15 residues. V was pared by 3 bases and J by 3 bases, with 14 bases between. In germline, CDR1 is MNHEY, CDR2 SVGAGI. CDR3 sequence: CASSYNRELDYGYTF. The CDR3 coding sequence is TGTGCCAGCAGTTATAATCGGGAGCTAGACTATGGCTACACCTTC.

The chain has TRBV19 and TRBJ2-7; maybe TRBD2 (5 bases). Trimming took 4 bases from V and 2 from J, leaving 9 bases between them. The CDR3 is 13 amino acids. CDR1 and CDR2 from the germline V gene are LNHDA and SQIVND (reference sequence). The CDR3 coding sequence is TGTGCCAGTAGTAGTAGCGTCCCCTACGAGCAGTACTTC. This encodes CASSSSVPYEQYF.

V usage is TRBV5-1 and J usage is TRBJ2-1, with TRBD2 matching 15 bases. With V trimmed by 0 bases and J by 6 bases, 10 bases remained unmatched. Germline V gene lookup returns CDR1 SGHRS and CDR2 YFSETQ. This CDR3 spans 19 amino acids. As DNA, the CDR3 is TGCGCCAGCAGCTTGGGCCCTCCTGGACTAGCGGGAGGGTCCAATGAGCAGTTCTTC. This sequence encodes CASSLGPPGLAGGSNEQFF. Full variable domain (rest looked up from reference TRBV5-1 and TRBJ2-1): KAGVTQTPRYLIKTRGQQVTLSCSPISGHRSVSWYQQTPGQGLQFLFEYFSETQRNKGNFPGRFSGRQFSNSRSEMNVSTLELGDSALYLCASSLGPPGLAGGSNEQFFGPGTRLTVL.